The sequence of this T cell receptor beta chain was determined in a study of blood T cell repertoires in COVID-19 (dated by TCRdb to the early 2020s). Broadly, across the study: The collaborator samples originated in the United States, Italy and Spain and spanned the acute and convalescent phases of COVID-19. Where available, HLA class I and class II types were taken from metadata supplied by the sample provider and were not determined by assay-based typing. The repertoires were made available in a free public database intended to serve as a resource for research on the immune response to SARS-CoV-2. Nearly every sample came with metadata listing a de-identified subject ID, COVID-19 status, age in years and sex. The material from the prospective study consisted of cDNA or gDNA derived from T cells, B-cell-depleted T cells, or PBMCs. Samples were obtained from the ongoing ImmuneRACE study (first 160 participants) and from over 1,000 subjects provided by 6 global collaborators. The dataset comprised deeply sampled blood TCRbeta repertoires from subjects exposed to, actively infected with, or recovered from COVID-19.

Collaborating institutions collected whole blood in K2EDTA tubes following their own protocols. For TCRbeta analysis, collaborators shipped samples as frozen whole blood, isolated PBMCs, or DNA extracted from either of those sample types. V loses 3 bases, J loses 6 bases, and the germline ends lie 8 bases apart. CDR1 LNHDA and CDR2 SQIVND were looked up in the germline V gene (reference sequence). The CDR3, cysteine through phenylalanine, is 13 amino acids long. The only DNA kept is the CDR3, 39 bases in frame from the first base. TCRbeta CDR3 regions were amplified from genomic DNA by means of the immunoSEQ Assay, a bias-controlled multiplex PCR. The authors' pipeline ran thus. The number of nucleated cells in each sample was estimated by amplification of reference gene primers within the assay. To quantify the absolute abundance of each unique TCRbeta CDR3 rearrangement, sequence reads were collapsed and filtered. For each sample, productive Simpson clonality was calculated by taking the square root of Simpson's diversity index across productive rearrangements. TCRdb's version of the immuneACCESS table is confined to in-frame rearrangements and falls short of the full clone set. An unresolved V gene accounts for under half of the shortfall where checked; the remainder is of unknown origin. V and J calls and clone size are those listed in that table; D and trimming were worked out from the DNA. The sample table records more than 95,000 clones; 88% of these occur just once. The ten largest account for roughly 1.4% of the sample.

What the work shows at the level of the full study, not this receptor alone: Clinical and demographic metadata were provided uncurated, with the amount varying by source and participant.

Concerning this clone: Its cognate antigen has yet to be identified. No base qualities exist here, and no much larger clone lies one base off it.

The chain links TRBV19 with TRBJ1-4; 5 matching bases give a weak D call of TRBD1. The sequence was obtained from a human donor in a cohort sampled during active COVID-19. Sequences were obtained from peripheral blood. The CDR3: CASSMWGDEKLFF. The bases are TGTGCCAGTAGTATGTGGGGGGATGAAAAACTGTTTTTT.